This is a list of T cell receptor beta chains from one sample in a study of blood T cell repertoires in COVID-19. Here immunoSEQ multiplex PCR was the method, and the copy in TCRdb shows in-frame clones only, minus some. The data show a few hundred thousand clones, roughly 86% seen once. Material: PBMCs or T cells enriched from blood (not recorded which). The receptors derive from a man aged 30-40 years who had recovered from COVID-19. Each CDR3 is given with its conserved first and last residue. Fields, in order: V gene, J gene, CDR3 protein.

>TRBV29-1|TRBJ1-1
CSVEDGGWDTEAFF
>TRBV7-9|TRBJ1-4
CASSPQQGRKLFF
>TRBV19|TRBJ1-1
CASRAPGALGTEAFF
>TRBV12-3/TRBV12-4|TRBJ2-5
CASSGGQQETQYF
>TRBV7-2|TRBJ1-6
CASRQQVTNSPLHF
>TRBV27|TRBJ1-5
CASGRQANSNQPQHF
>TRBV7-2|TRBJ1-4
CASSLARGLNNEKLFF
>TRBV6-5|TRBJ1-5
CASSRTGVNQPQHF
>TRBV9|TRBJ2-3
CASSAGDRPTDTQYF
>TRBV5-5|TRBJ2-3
CASSLDGLALDTQYF
>TRBV5-1|TRBJ1-5
CASSLDGTGGQPQHF
>TRBV10-2|TRBJ1-2
CASSETNNGYTF
>TRBV19|TRBJ1-3
CASSTQGGSSGNTIYF
>TRBV20-1|TRBJ1-2
CSASEAAEGYTF
>TRBV11-3|TRBJ1-1
CASSLHRDTEAFF
>TRBV2|TRBJ2-2
CASSGGYTGELFF
>TRBV3-1/TRBV3-2|TRBJ1-2
CASSRGSSKANYGYTF
>TRBV27|TRBJ1-2
CASSFLGANYGYTF
>TRBV5-4|TRBJ2-5
CASSFGLASETQYF
>TRBV2|TRBJ1-5
CASSVGQGAPNQPQHF
>TRBV19|TRBJ1-4
CASSTWDSNEKLFF
>TRBV27|TRBJ2-7
CASSLGRGYEQYF
>TRBV5-6|TRBJ2-7
CASRDNRFYEQYF
>TRBV4-1|TRBJ1-5
CASSQEPRYNNQPQHF
>TRBV5-1|TRBJ1-2
CASSQGQGPYGYTF
>TRBV12-5|TRBJ1-1
CASQIPLDRANTEAFF
>TRBV7-2|TRBJ1-6
CASSHRQPNSPLHF
>TRBV19|TRBJ1-1
CASSTQGAVEAFF
>TRBV18|TRBJ1-1
CASSPKTGNTEAFF
>TRBV6-6|TRBJ1-1
CASRFGTATTEAFF
>TRBV20-1|TRBJ1-1
CSVRRITEAFF
>TRBV10-3|TRBJ2-4
CAISKGGGNKNIQYF
>TRBV2|TRBJ2-2
CASSVEFSGELFF
>TRBV27|TRBJ1-5
CASSLSAGSLPQHF
>TRBV29-1|TRBJ2-7
CSVERGNNEQYF
>TRBV4-1|TRBJ2-1
CASSRTGVSYNEQFF
>TRBV5-6|TRBJ2-1
CASSQDRAGGQFF
>TRBV4-2|TRBJ2-5
CASSQEGGAQETQYF
>TRBV30|TRBJ2-1
CAWRELAGKYNEQFF
>TRBV3-1/TRBV3-2|TRBJ2-1
CASSQLAGGVQFF
>TRBV14|TRBJ2-5
CASSQDPWSKETQYF
>TRBV5-1|TRBJ2-1
CASSQGQSYNEQFF
>TRBV14|TRBJ1-5
CASSQLVGGNQPQHF
>TRBV7-9|TRBJ1-2
CASSRTGVHGYTF
>TRBV6-5|TRBJ1-1
CASSRHGRANTEAFF
>TRBV4-3|TRBJ2-7
CASSPRAKEGYEQYF
>TRBV6-5|TRBJ2-7
CASSYSGREVEQYF
>TRBV2|TRBJ2-7
CATRGTSGGPKGEQYF
>TRBV6-5|TRBJ1-5
CASRRQGPSNQPQHF
>TRBV5-6|TRBJ1-6
CASSSIPGQHNSPLHF
>TRBV15|TRBJ1-5
CATTPTRGLQPQHF
>TRBV2|TRBJ2-2
CASLTDSLSGELFF
>TRBV7-2|TRBJ2-5
CASSSQGLLVKTQYF
>TRBV29-1|TRBJ1-2
CSVGTGGKYGYTF
>TRBV3-1/TRBV3-2|TRBJ1-2
CASSQDVGARGYTF